The next 20 T cell receptor beta chains were all read from a single sample in a study of OX40 agonist ivuxolimab in advanced cancers. Libraries were prepared by immunoSEQ multiplex PCR; TCRdb keeps only in-frame clonotypes and omits some of them. The table lists tens of thousands of clones, around 83% of them singletons. The sample here was CD4+ or CD8+ T cells sorted from blood, taken in a trial of the OX40 agonist ivuxolimab. All receptors derive from an adult with an advanced solid tumor such as melanoma, head and neck, liver or kidney cancer.

The chain is built from TRBV7-9 and TRBJ1-2; 7 nucleotides line up with TRBD1. Germline CDR1 reads SEHNR; CDR2 reads FQNEAQ (reference sequence). V lost 5 bases, J lost 5 bases, and 11 bases stayed unmatched. The CDR3 spans 15 residues. The CDR3 bases are TGTGCCAGCAGCGATTCAGGGGGAAACGCTTATGGCTACACCTTC. Translated: CASSDSGGNAYGYTF.

This chain uses TRBV29-1 with TRBJ1-5; 7 bases agree with TRBD1. Germline assignment: CDR1 SQVTM and CDR2 ANQGSEA. V lost 6 bases to trimming and J lost 6 bases; unmatched junction nucleotides: 8. There are 13 residues in the CDR3. As DNA, the CDR3 is TGCAGCGTGAGTCAGGGGGTAGGTCAGCCCCAGCATTTT. Its translation: CSVSQGVGQPQHF.

The chain combines TRBV11-1 with TRBJ2-3; TRBD1 matches at 9 bases. Germline values: CDR1 SGHAT, CDR2 FQDESV (reference sequence). This CDR3 is built from 15 residues. V shed 5 bases and J 4 bases; nucleotides not matched to a gene: 7. The DNA for the CDR3 is TGTGCCAGCAGCAACAGGGGGCTAGCGGCAGATACGCAGTATTTT. Its protein is CASSNRGLAADTQYF. The entire variable domain, with the rest obtained from reference TRBV11-1 and TRBJ2-3, is as follows: EAEVAQSPRYKITEKSQAVAFWCDPISGHATLYWYRQILGQGPELLVQFQDESVVDDSQLPKDRFSAERLKGVDSTLKIQPAELGDSAMYLCASSNRGLAADTQYFGPGTRLTVL.

This chain connects TRBV5-4 to TRBJ2-1; TRBD2 matches 8 bases. The trim removed 5 bases at V and 2 bases at J, leaving 9 bases unmatched. The CDR3 covers 16 residues. From germline, CDR1 is SGHNT and CDR2 YYREEE (reference sequence). CDR3 in DNA: TGTGCCAGCAGGACGAGCGGGAGCAGAACCTACAATGAGCAGTTCTTC. This translates into CASRTSGSRTYNEQFF.

CDR3 nucleotide sequence: TGTGCCTGGAGTGTTAGGGCTAGCGGGATTTCAGATACGCAGTATTTT. Protein: CAWSVRASGISDTQYF. This chain joins TRBV30 and TRBJ2-3, with 9 bases that match TRBD2. After removal of 0 bases from V and 4 bases from J, the junction contained 8 bases not matched to a gene. The germline V gene has CDR1 GTSNPN and CDR2 SVGIG (reference sequence). The CDR3 has 16 residues.

V gene TRBV6-4 combines with J gene TRBJ2-1; 7 positions match TRBD2. The V gene end was trimmed by 3 bases and the J gene end by 12 bases; junction bases not matched to a gene: 14. CDR1 is MRHNA, CDR2 SNTAGT, per germline. The CDR3 has 15 amino acids. The CDR3, as DNA: TGTGCCAGCAGTGAGGTAGCGGGCCCTGAGATTACGCAGTTCTTC. Protein product: CASSEVAGPEITQFF.

This clone was counted a few times. This chain uses TRBV4-2 with TRBJ2-2, with unresolved D. The CDR3 extends over 15 amino acids. The V end was cut by 1 base, the J end by 5 bases, with 11 bases between. Germline V gene sequence: CDR1 LGHNA, CDR2 YNFKEQ. The CDR3 region has the DNA TGTGCCAGCAGCCAAGGGGCAGCACGGACCGGGGAGCTGTTTTTT. Translation gives CASSQGAARTGELFF.

In this sample, this clone turned up a few times. The sample contains more than one DNA sequence encoding this CDR3. The chain couples TRBV5-1 to TRBJ2-3, with no clear D. The germline V and J ends were trimmed by 5 bases and 0 bases, with 10 bases remaining between them. The germline CDR1 and CDR2 sequences are SGHRS and YFSETQ. The CDR3 covers 14 residues. For the CDR3, the DNA is TGCGCCAGCAGAACCGGACCGAGCACAGATACGCAGTATTTT. Translating gives CASRTGPSTDTQYF.

The count of this clone is one. CDR3 region: CASQLPPGTGENEQFF. The CDR3 DNA follows: TGTGCCAGTCAATTACCGCCCGGGACAGGGGAAAATGAGCAGTTCTTC. The V and J genes are TRBV5-6 and TRBJ2-1, with TRBD1 matching 10 bases. Germline V lookup: CDR1 SGHDT, CDR2 YYEEEE. The CDR3 loop spans 16 amino acids. Trimming cost V 8 bases and J 7 bases; bases outside gene matches: 15.

This clone was seen a few times. This rearrangement joins TRBV14 to TRBJ2-7; D call uncertain. Germline values: CDR1 SGHDN, CDR2 FVKESK. This CDR3 region has 12 residues. The V and J ends lost 2 bases and 10 bases respectively, with 12 bases between them. The CDR3 reads CASSQSSVYQYF. CDR3 nucleotide sequence: TGTGCCAGCAGCCAATCTTCCGTATACCAGTACTTC.

The chain is built from TRBV7-2 and TRBJ2-7, with no clear D. The ends were cut back, 3 bases at V and 4 bases at J, with 10 bases in the middle. Looked up from germline, CDR1 is SGHTA and CDR2 is FQGNSA. The CDR3 totals 13 residues. As DNA, the CDR3 is TGTGCCAGCAGCTTCACGGATTTTTACGAGCAGTACTTC. Translation gives CASSFTDFYEQYF. Full variable domain (rest looked up from reference TRBV7-2 and TRBJ2-7): GAGVSQSPSNKVTEKGKDVELRCDPISGHTALYWYRQSLGQGLEFLIYFQGNSAPDKSGLPSDRFSAERTGGSVSTLTIQRTQQEDSAVYLCASSFTDFYEQYFGPGTRLTVT.

This chain joins TRBV29-1 and TRBJ2-1, with D maybe TRBD2 (5 bases). The CDR3 has 14 residues. The V end lost 3 bases, the J end lost 7 bases, and 16 bases lay between the germline ends. In germline, CDR1 is SQVTM, CDR2 ANQGSEA. DNA of the CDR3: TGCAGCGTTGAGCCCGGATCTTCGGGGAATGAGCAGTTCTTC. Amino acids: CSVEPGSSGNEQFF.

The CDR3 DNA sequence: TGTGCCAGCAGCTACCGGGACAGCACCTACGAGCAGTACTTC. This sequence encodes CASSYRDSTYEQYF. This chain links TRBV7-8 with TRBJ2-7, with 7 bases fitting TRBD1. Unmatched junction bases numbered 5, after V lost 4 bases and J lost 2 bases. Germline values: CDR1 SGHVS, CDR2 FQNEAQ. The CDR3 is 14 amino acids. The full variable domain, completed using reference TRBV7-8 and TRBJ2-7, is GAGVSQSPRYKVAKRGQDVALRCDPISGHVSLFWYQQALGQGPEFLTYFQNEAQLDKSGLPSDRFFAERPEGSVSTLKIQRTQQEDSAVYLCASSYRDSTYEQYFGPGTRLTVT.

The chain carries TRBV11-2 and TRBJ2-7; D remains ambiguous. Germline V CDR1 and CDR2: SGHAT, FQNNGV. The CDR3 consists of 12 residues. V lost 1 base, J lost 9 bases, and 10 bases lay in between. The CDR3 reads CASSLVGEVQYF. Here the CDR3 DNA reads TGTGCCAGCAGCTTAGTTGGGGAAGTGCAGTACTTC.

This sequence joins TRBV7-2 and TRBJ2-1, with D maybe TRBD2 (6 bases). This CDR3 has 14 amino acids. Per germline, CDR1 SGHTA and CDR2 FQGNSA. Between the trimmed V and J ends, which lost 3 bases and 2 bases, there was a span of 8 bases. The CDR3 region has the DNA TGTGCCAGCAGCTTGGAGGGCGCCTACAATGAGCAGTTCTTC. Translated: CASSLEGAYNEQFF.

The chain has TRBV6-6 and TRBJ2-7; D is possibly TRBD2 (6 bases). This CDR3 has 13 residues. V was cut by 5 bases and J by 2 bases, with 10 bases left in between. Germline CDR1 is MNHNY and CDR2 is SVGAGI (reference sequence). CDR3 sequence: CASSRGEPYEQYF. The CDR3 region has the DNA TGTGCCAGCAGTCGCGGGGAGCCCTACGAGCAGTACTTC.

In the case of this clone: Other DNA variants within this sample encode the same CDR3. V and J are TRBV7-2 and TRBJ1-2; a possible D gene is TRBD1 (6 bases). Per the germline V gene, CDR1 is SGHTA and CDR2 is FQGNSA. V was trimmed by 1 base and J by 5 bases, leaving 8 bases between them. The CDR3 is 13 amino acids. CDR3 in DNA: TGTGCCAGCAGCTTAGGAGGGGGTTATGGCTACACCTTC. Amino acids: CASSLGGGYGYTF.

The chain is built from TRBV27 and TRBJ2-2, with unresolved D. The CDR3 consists of 16 residues. In germline, CDR1 is MNHEY, CDR2 SMNVEV (reference sequence). V was clipped by 5 bases and J by 2 bases, with 15 bases between them. CDR3 region: CASSPGRGTNTGELFF. As DNA, the CDR3 is TGTGCCAGCAGTCCCGGCCGCGGTACAAACACCGGGGAGCTGTTTTTT.

J is TRBJ1-1 and V is TRBV28; 8 bases are shared with TRBD1. CDR1 is MDHEN, CDR2 SYDVKM, per germline. V was pared by 5 bases and J by 7 bases, with 15 bases of the junction left unmatched. The CDR3 contains 16 residues. The CDR3 coding sequence is TGTGCCAGCAGTATCTCTCGGACAGGGCGGATTATTGAAGCTTTCTTT. This translates into CASSISRTGRIIEAFF.

The CDR3 DNA is TGCAGCGTTGCGAGTGCGGGGGCGCGTGGCTACACCTTC. Translation gives CSVASAGARGYTF. This chain links TRBV29-1 with TRBJ1-2, with D possibly TRBD1 on 6 matching bases. The germline V gene encodes CDR1 SQVTM and CDR2 ANQGSEA. There are 13 residues in the CDR3. Trimming left V 4 bases short and J 7 bases short, with 16 bases between.